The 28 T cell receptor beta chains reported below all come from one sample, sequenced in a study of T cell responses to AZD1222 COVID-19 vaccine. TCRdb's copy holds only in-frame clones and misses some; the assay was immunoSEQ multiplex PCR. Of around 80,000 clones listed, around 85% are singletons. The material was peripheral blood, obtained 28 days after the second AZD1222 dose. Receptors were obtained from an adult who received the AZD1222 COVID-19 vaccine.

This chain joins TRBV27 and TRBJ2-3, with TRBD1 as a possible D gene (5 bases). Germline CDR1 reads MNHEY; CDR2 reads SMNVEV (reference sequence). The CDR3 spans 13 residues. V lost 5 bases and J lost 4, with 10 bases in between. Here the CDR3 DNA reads TGTGCCAGCAGTGCCCTAGGGGCAGATACGCAGTATTTT. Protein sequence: CASSALGADTQYF.

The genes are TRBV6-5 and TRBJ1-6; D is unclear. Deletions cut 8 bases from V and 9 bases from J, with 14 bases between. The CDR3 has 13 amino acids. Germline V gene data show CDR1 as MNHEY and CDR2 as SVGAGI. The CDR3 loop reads CASLGLQASPLHF. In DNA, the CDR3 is TGTGCCAGCCTTGGTCTCCAGGCTTCACCCCTCCACTTT.

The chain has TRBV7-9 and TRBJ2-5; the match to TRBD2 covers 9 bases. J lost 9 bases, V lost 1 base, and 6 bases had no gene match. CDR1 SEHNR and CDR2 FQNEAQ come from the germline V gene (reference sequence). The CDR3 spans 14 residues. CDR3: CASSLGGSGGSQYF. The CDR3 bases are TGTGCCAGCAGCTTAGGAGGGAGCGGGGGGTCCCAGTACTTC.

The CDR3 nucleotides read TGTGCCTCGGACGGGGTGAGATCCTACGAGCAGTACTTC. Translation: CASDGVRSYEQYF. This sequence joins TRBV2 and TRBJ2-7, with a possible D match to TRBD2 (5 bases). This CDR3 comprises 13 residues. V was cut by 11 bases and J by 1 base, with 15 bases left in between. Germline values: CDR1 SNHLY, CDR2 FYNNEI.

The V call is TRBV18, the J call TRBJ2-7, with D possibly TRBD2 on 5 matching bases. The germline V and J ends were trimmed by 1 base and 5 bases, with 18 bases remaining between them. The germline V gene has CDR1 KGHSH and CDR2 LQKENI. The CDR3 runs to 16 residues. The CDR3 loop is CASSPLSGLSGHEQYF. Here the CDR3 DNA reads TGTGCCAGCTCACCACTTTCCGGACTCTCGGGCCACGAGCAGTACTTC.

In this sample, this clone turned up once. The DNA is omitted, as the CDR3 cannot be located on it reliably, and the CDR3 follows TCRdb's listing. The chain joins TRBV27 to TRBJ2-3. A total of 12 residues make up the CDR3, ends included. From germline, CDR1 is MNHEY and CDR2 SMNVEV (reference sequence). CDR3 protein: CASSSSANTQYF.

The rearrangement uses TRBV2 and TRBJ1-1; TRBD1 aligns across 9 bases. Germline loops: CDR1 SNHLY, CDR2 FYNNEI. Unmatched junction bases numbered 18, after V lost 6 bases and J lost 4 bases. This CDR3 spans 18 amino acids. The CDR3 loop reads CASRPGRNRGLGLTEAFF. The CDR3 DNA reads TGTGCCAGCAGACCGGGTAGGAACAGGGGGCTTGGGCTCACTGAAGCTTTCTTT.

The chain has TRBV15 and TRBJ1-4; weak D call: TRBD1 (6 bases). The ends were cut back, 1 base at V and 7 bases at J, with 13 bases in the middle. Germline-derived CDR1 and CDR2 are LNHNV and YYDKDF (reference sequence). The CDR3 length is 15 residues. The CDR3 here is CATSRGGGILEKLFF. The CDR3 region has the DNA TGTGCCACCAGCAGAGGTGGGGGCATCCTTGAAAAACTGTTTTTT.

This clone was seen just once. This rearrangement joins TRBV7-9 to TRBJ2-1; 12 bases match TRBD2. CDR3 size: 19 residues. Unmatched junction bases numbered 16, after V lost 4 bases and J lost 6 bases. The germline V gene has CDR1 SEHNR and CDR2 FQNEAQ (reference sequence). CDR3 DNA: TGTGCCAGCAGCTCGATGGGGCTAGCGGGGGGGCCCTTTTCCAATGAGCAGTTCTTC. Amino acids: CASSSMGLAGGPFSNEQFF.

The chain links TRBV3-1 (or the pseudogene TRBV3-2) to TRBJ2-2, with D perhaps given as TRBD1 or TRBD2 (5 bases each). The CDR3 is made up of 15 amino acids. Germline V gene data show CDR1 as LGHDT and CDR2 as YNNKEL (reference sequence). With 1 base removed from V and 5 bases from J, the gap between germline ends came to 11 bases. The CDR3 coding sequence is TGTGCCAGCAGCCAAGGGGGGATAACTACCGGGGAGCTGTTTTTT. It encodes CASSQGGITTGELFF.

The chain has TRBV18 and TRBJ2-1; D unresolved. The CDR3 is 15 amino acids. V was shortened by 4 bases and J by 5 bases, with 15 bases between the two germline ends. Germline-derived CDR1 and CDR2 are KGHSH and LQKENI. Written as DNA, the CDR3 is TGTGCCAGCTCACTTGACAATATCTATGACAATGAGCAGTTCTTC. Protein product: CASSLDNIYDNEQFF. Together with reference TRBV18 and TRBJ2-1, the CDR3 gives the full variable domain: NAGVMQNPRHLVRRRGQEARLRCSPMKGHSHVYWYRQLPEEGLKFMVYLQKENIIDESGMPKERFSAEFPKEGPSILRIQQVVRGDSAAYFCASSLDNIYDNEQFFGPGTRLTVL.

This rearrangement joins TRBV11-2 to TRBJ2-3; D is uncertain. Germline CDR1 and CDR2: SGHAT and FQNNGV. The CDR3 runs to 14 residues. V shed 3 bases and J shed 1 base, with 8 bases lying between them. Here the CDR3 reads CASSFLPRTDTQYF. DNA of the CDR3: TGTGCCAGCAGCTTTTTGCCACGCACAGATACGCAGTATTTT.

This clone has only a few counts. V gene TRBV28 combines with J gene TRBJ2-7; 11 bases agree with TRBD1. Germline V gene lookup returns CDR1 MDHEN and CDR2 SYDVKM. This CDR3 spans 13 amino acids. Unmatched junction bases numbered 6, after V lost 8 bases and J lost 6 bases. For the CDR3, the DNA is TGTGCCAGCGGGGACAGGGGGATCTTCGAGCAGTACTTC. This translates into CASGDRGIFEQYF.

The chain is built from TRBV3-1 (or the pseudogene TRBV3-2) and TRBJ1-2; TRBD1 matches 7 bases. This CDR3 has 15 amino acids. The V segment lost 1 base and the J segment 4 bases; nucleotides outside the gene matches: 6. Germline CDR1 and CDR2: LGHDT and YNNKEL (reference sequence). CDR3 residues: CASSQGGQPPYGYTF. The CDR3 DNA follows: TGTGCCAGCAGCCAAGGGGGACAGCCTCCCTATGGCTACACCTTC.

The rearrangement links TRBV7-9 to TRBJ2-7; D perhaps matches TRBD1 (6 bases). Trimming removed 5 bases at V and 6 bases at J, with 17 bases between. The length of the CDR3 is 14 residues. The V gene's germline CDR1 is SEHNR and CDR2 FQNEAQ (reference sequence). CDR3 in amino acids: CASSVITGKGEQYF. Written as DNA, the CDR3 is TGTGCCAGCAGCGTCATCACAGGGAAGGGCGAGCAGTACTTC.

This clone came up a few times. The CDR3 DNA reads TGTGCCAGCAGCTTAGTCGGGGGACAGGGCTTTTCACCCCTCCACTTT. This translates into CASSLVGGQGFSPLHF. V is TRBV7-8 and J is TRBJ1-6, with TRBD1 identical over 9 bases. Per germline, CDR1 SGHVS and CDR2 FQNEAQ. Losses at the gene ends were 1 base for V and 9 bases for J; bases not matched to a gene: 7. This CDR3 is 16 amino acids long. Drawing the rest from reference TRBV7-8 and TRBJ1-6, the complete variable domain is GAGVSQSPRYKVAKRGQDVALRCDPISGHVSLFWYQQALGQGPEFLTYFQNEAQLDKSGLPSDRFFAERPEGSVSTLKIQRTQQEDSAVYLCASSLVGGQGFSPLHFGNGTRLTVT.

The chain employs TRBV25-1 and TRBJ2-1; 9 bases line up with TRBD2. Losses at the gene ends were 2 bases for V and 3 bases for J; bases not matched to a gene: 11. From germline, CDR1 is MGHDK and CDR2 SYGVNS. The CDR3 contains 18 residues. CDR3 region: CASSEGVAGEILYNEQFF. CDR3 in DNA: TGTGCCAGCAGTGAAGGGGTAGCGGGGGAGATACTCTACAATGAGCAGTTCTTC.

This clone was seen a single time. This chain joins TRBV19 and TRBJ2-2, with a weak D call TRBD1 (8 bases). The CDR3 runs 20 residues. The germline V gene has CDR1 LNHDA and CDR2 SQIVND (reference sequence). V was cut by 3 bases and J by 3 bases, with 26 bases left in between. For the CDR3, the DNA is TGTGCCAGTAGTATGTCTTCGGGACAGGTTTTTCGGGAGGACACCGGGGAGCTGTTTTTT. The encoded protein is CASSMSSGQVFREDTGELFF.

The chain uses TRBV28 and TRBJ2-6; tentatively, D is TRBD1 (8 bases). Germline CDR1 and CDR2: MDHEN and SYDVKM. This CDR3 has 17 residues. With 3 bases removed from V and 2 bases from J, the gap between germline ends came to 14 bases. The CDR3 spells CASSFEQGGTGANVLTF. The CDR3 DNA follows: TGTGCCAGCAGTTTCGAACAGGGGGGGACTGGGGCCAACGTCCTGACTTTC.

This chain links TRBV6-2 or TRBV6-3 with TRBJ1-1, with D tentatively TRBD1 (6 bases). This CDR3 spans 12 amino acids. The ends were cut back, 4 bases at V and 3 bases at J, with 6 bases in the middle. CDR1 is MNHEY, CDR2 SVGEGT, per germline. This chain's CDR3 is CASSWTDTEAFF. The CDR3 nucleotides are TGTGCCAGCAGTTGGACAGACACTGAAGCTTTCTTT.

In DNA, the CDR3 is TGTGCCAGCAGTCGAGCGACAGTAGGTGATCAGCCCCAGCATTTT. Its protein is CASSRATVGDQPQHF. The chain carries TRBV2 and TRBJ1-5; a possible D gene is TRBD1 (5 bases). The CDR3 length is 15 residues. V was clipped by 5 bases and J by 5 bases, with 16 bases between them. Germline V gene sequence: CDR1 SNHLY, CDR2 FYNNEI.

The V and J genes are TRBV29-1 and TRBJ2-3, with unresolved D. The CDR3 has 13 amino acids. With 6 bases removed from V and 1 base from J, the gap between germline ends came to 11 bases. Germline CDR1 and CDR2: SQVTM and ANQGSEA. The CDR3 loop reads CSVAQMGTDTQYF. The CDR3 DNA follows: TGCAGCGTCGCACAGATGGGCACAGATACGCAGTATTTT.

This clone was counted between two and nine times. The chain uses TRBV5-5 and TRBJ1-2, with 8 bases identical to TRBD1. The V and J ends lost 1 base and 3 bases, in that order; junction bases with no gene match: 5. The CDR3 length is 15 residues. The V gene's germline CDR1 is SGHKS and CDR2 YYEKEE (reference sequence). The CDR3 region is CASSLRQGRDYGYTF. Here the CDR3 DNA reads TGTGCCAGCAGCTTGAGACAGGGGAGGGACTATGGCTACACCTTC.

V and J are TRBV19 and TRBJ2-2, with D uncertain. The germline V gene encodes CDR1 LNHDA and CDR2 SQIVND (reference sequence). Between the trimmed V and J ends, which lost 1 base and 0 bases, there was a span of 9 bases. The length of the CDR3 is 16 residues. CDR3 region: CASSIGGSANTGELFF. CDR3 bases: TGTGCCAGTAGTATAGGAGGCAGTGCGAACACCGGGGAGCTGTTTTTT. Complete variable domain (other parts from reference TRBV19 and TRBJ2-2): DGGITQSPKYLFRKEGQNVTLSCEQNLNHDAMYWYRQDPGQGLRLIYYSQIVNDFQKGDIAEGYSVSREKKESFPLTVTSAQKNPTAFYLCASSIGGSANTGELFFGEGSRLTVL.

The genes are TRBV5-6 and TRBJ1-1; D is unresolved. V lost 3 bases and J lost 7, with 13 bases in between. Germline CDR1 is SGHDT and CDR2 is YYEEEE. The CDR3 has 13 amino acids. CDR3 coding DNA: TGTGCCAGCAGCTCGGGTCTGGGCAGTGAAGCTTTCTTT. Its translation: CASSSGLGSEAFF.

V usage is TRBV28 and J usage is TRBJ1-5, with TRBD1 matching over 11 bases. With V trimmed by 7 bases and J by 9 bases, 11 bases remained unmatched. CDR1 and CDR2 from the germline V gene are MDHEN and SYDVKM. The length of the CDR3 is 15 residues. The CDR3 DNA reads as TGTGCCAGCAAATTGGGACAGGGGGTCGGAGGGCCCCAGCATTTT. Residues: CASKLGQGVGGPQHF.

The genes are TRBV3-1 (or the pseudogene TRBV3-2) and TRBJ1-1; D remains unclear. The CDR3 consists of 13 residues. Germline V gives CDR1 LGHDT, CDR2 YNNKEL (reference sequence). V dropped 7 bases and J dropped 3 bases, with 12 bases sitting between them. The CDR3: CASISVGHTEAFF. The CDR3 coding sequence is TGTGCCAGCATCTCGGTAGGGCACACTGAAGCTTTCTTT.

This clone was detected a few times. The CDR3 sequence: CASSSRTGEVKGYGYTF. CDR3 bases: TGTGCCAGCAGTTCCAGGACAGGGGAGGTAAAAGGGTATGGCTACACCTTC. The chain has TRBV27 and TRBJ1-2; the match to TRBD1 covers 9 bases. V shed 4 bases, J shed 5 bases, and the junction held 14 bases outside the gene matches. The CDR3 extends over 17 amino acids. Per germline, CDR1 MNHEY and CDR2 SMNVEV (reference sequence).